The T cell receptor (beta chain) under discussion was sequenced for a study of OX40 agonist ivuxolimab in advanced cancers. Findings of the study overall: Some of the nonresponding patients also showed low levels of normalized T-cell clonal expansion.

Remarks on this clone: Its antigen remains unknown.

Peripheral blood came from all dose cohorts at three timepoints. This table comes from immunoSEQ multiplex PCR, and its TCRdb copy is limited to in-frame clones, with some not included. The sample lists tens of thousands of clones, around 87% occurring once. The clonotype comes from an adult with an advanced solid tumor such as melanoma, head and neck, liver or kidney cancer. The starting material was CD4+ or CD8+ T cells sorted from blood, obtained in a trial of the OX40 agonist ivuxolimab.

The CDR3 DNA reads as TGTGCCAGCAGCGTCGGAACCTTCGAGACCCAGTACTTC. Amino acid sequence: CASSVGTFETQYF. The rearrangement links TRBV9 to TRBJ2-5; D is ambiguous. Per the germline V gene, CDR1 is SGDLS and CDR2 is YYNGEE. The CDR3 contains 13 residues. Trimming cost V 2 bases and J 5 bases, with 10 bases left between them. The full variable domain, in which reference TRBV9 and TRBJ2-5 provide the parts outside the CDR3, is DSGVTQTPKHLITATGQRVTLRCSPRSGDLSVYWYQQSLDQGLQFLIQYYNGEERAKGNILERFSAQQFPDLHSELNLSSLELGDSALYFCASSVGTFETQYFGPGTRLLVL.